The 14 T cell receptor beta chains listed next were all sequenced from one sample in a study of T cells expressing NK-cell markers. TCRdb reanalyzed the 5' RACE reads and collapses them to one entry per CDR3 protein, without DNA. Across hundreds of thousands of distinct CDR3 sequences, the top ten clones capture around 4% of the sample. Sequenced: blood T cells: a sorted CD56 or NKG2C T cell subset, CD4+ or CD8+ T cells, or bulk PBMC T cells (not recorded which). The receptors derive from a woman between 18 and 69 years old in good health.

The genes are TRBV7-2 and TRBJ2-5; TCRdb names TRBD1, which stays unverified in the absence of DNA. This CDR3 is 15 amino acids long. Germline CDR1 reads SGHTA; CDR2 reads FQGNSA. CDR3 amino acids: CASSLLGTVGETQYF.

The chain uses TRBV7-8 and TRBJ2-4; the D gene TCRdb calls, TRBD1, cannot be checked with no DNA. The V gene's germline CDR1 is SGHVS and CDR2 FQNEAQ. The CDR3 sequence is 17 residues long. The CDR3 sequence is CASSLGPEGGIQGIQYF.

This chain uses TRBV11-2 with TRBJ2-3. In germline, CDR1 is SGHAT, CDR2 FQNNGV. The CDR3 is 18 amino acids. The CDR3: CASSFHGGDIRDADTQYF.

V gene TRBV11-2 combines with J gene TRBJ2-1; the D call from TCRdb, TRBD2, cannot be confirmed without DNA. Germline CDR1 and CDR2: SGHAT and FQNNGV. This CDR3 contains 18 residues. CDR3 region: CASSSRLAEGISYNEQFF.

CDR3 residues: CASSSGTGNTEAFF. The genes are TRBV7-9 and TRBJ1-1. The CDR3 has 14 amino acids. Germline CDR1 and CDR2: SEHNR and FQNEAQ (reference sequence). Full variable domain (remainder filled in from reference TRBV7-9 and TRBJ1-1): DTGVSQNPRHKITKRGQNVTFRCDPISEHNRLYWYRQTLGQGPEFLTYFQNEAQLEKSRLLSDRFSAERPKGSFSTLEIQRTEQGDSAMYLCASSSGTGNTEAFFGQGTRLTVV.

The CDR3 sequence: CASSSTRTSITSRDTQYF. V is TRBV12-3 or TRBV12-4 and J is TRBJ2-3; TCRdb names TRBD2, which stays unverified in the absence of DNA. This CDR3 has 18 amino acids.

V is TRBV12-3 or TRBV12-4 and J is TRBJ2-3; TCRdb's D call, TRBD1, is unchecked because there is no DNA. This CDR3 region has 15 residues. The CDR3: CASIVGDRRTDTQYF.

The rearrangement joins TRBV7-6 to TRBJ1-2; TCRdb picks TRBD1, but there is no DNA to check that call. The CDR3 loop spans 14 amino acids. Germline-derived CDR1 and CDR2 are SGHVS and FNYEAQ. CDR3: CASSSIQGARGYTF.

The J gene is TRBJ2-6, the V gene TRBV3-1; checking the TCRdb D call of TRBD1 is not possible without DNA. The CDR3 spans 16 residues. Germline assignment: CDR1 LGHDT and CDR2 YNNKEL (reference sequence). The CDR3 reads CASSQDEVRGLGVLTF.

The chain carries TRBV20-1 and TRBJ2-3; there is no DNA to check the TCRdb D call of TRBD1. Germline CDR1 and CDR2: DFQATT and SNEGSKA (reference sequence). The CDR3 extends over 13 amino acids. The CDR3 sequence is CSARKPGADTQYF.

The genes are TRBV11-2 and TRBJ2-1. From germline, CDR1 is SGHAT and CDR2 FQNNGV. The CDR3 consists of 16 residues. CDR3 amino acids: CASSPTARGPYNEQFF.

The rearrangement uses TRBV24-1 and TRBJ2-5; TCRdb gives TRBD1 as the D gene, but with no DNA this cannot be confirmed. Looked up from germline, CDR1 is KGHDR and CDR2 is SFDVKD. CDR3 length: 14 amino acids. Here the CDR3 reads CATSRGQGGETQYF.

The CDR3 reads CASSSSGSRPGELFF. This chain connects TRBV11-3 to TRBJ2-2; TCRdb's D gene call, TRBD2, goes unchecked for lack of DNA. The germline V gene encodes CDR1 SGHNT and CDR2 YENEEA. The CDR3 loop spans 15 amino acids.

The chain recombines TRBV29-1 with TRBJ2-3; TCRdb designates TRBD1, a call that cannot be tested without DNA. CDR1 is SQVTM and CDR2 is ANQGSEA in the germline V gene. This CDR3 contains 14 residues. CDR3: CSGLPGSFSDTQYF.